A selection of T cell receptor beta chains follows, all from one sample in a study of post-analysis software for immune sequencing data. TCRdb independently ran MiXCR on the PCR reads; one entry per CDR3 protein. The profile covers approximately 260,000 distinct CDR3 sequences, with 36% appearing a single time and around 5% taken by the ten largest. The sample consisted of blood. These receptors all come from a girl aged 5 to 17 with multiple sclerosis. CDR3s include the opening cysteine and the closing phenylalanine or tryptophan. A D gene is named only where the DNA matches it firmly. Rows may omit the clone size; those that give it use once, few, many or a size class.

CDR3 protein: CASSHAGTSGRQPQHF
CDR3 DNA: TGTGCCAGCAGCCATGCCGGGACATCGGGGAGACAGCCCCAGCATTTT
V gene: TRBV4-2
D gene: .
clone size: many
J gene: TRBJ1-5

CDR3 protein: CASSLRGDSNQPQHF
CDR3 DNA: TGTGCCAGCAGCTTGCGAGGGGACAGCAATCAGCCCCAGCATTTT
V gene: TRBV5-5
D gene: .
clone size: many
J gene: TRBJ1-5

CDR3 protein: CASSQGTGITQRGGYTF
CDR3 DNA: TGCGCCAGCAGCCAAGGGACAGGAATAACTCAACGTGGTGGCTACACCTTC
V gene: TRBV4-1
D gene: TRBD1
clone size: many
J gene: TRBJ1-2

CDR3 protein: CASSQDLSSRRETQYF
CDR3 DNA: TGTGCCAGCAGCCAAGACTTGTCCAGCAGGAGGGAGACCCAGTACTTC
V gene: TRBV3-1
D gene: .
clone size: many
J gene: TRBJ2-5

CDR3 protein: CASSLLGPQFWGPRDEQYF
CDR3 DNA: TGTGCCAGCTCTCTTCTAGGTCCGCAGTTTTGGGGTCCAAGGGACGAGCAGTACTTC
V gene: TRBV27
D gene: .
clone size: .
J gene: TRBJ2-7

CDR3 protein: CASSPTGYTIYF
CDR3 DNA: TGTGCCAGCAGCCCGACAGGGTACACCATATATTTT
V gene: TRBV7-2
D gene: TRBD1
clone size: .
J gene: TRBJ1-3

CDR3 protein: CSAMKVRNTEAFF
CDR3 DNA: TGCAGTGCTATGAAGGTGCGGAACACTGAAGCTTTCTTT
V gene: TRBV20-1
D gene: .
clone size: few
J gene: TRBJ1-1

CDR3 protein: CASSEATYSTDTQYF
CDR3 DNA: TGCGCCAGCAGTGAAGCGACATATAGCACAGATACGCAGTATTTT
V gene: TRBV5-1
D gene: .
clone size: once
J gene: TRBJ2-3

CDR3 protein: CASSLGSGIQNTEAFF
CDR3 DNA: TGCGCCAGCAGCTTGGGCTCAGGGATCCAGAACACTGAAGCTTTCTTT
V gene: TRBV5-1
D gene: .
clone size: .
J gene: TRBJ1-1

CDR3 protein: CASSLGMSGTYNEQFF
CDR3 DNA: TGTGCCAGCAGCTTAGGAATGTCGGGGACTTACAATGAGCAGTTCTTC
V gene: TRBV7-2
D gene: .
clone size: many
J gene: TRBJ2-1

CDR3 protein: CSARDLGTNYGYTF
CDR3 DNA: TGCAGTGCTAGAGATCTTGGCACTAACTATGGCTACACCTTC
V gene: TRBV20-1
D gene: .
clone size: .
J gene: TRBJ1-2

CDR3 protein: CASSWRPLEETQYF
CDR3 DNA: TGTGCCAGCAGCTGGAGGCCGCTGGAAGAGACCCAGTACTTC
V gene: TRBV5-6
D gene: .
clone size: few
J gene: TRBJ2-5

CDR3 protein: CASSFPSPVTEAFF
CDR3 DNA: TGTGCCAGCAGCTTCCCATCGCCCGTCACCGAAGCTTTCTTT
V gene: TRBV7-2
D gene: .
clone size: once
J gene: TRBJ1-1

CDR3 protein: CSARPGQGAHSNQPQHF
CDR3 DNA: TGCAGTGCTAGACCGGGACAGGGGGCGCATAGCAATCAGCCCCAGCATTTT
V gene: TRBV20-1
D gene: TRBD1
clone size: many
J gene: TRBJ1-5

CDR3 protein: CASSYYRRERDYGYTF
CDR3 DNA: TGTGCCAGCAGCTACTATCGTAGGGAGAGGGATTATGGCTACACCTTC
V gene: TRBV6-5
D gene: .
clone size: .
J gene: TRBJ1-2

CDR3 protein: CASSFLAGGPGTDTQYF
CDR3 DNA: TGTGCCAGCAGCTTCCTAGCGGGAGGGCCTGGTACAGATACGCAGTATTTT
V gene: TRBV7-2
D gene: TRBD2
clone size: many
J gene: TRBJ2-3

CDR3 protein: CASGENNSPLHF
CDR3 DNA: TGTGCCAGCGGGGAGAATAATTCACCCCTCCACTTT
V gene: TRBV7-9
D gene: .
clone size: many
J gene: TRBJ1-6

CDR3 protein: CASSLGGSWSDTQYF
CDR3 DNA: TGTGCCAGCAGTTTAGGCGGGAGTTGGTCAGATACGCAGTATTTT
V gene: TRBV12-3/TRBV12-4
D gene: TRBD2
clone size: few
J gene: TRBJ2-3

CDR3 protein: CATSALGYEQYF
CDR3 DNA: TGTGCCACCAGTGCTCTGGGGTACGAGCAGTACTTC
V gene: TRBV24-1
D gene: .
clone size: .
J gene: TRBJ2-7

CDR3 protein: CASSPRTGDTQYF
CDR3 DNA: TGTGCCAGCAGCCCACGGACAGGGGATACGCAGTATTTT
V gene: TRBV7-2
D gene: TRBD1
clone size: many
J gene: TRBJ2-3

CDR3 protein: CSVQGEGTGELFF
CDR3 DNA: TGCAGCGTTCAGGGGGAAGGGACCGGGGAGCTGTTTTTT
V gene: TRBV29-1
D gene: TRBD1
clone size: .
J gene: TRBJ2-2

CDR3 protein: CASSLWGTGTETQYF
CDR3 DNA: TGTGCCAGCAGCTTGTGGGGGACAGGGACGGAGACCCAGTACTTC
V gene: TRBV7-2
D gene: TRBD1
clone size: .
J gene: TRBJ2-5

CDR3 protein: CASSQGSAGGSMGEQFF
CDR3 DNA: TGTGCCAGCAGCCAAGGGTCAGCGGGAGGGTCTATGGGTGAGCAGTTCTTC
V gene: TRBV3-1
D gene: TRBD2
clone size: many
J gene: TRBJ2-1

CDR3 protein: CASSLVGGLGDEQYF
CDR3 DNA: TGTGCCAGCAGCTTAGTCGGGGGGCTAGGAGACGAGCAGTACTTC
V gene: TRBV7-2
D gene: .
clone size: .
J gene: TRBJ2-7

CDR3 protein: CASSLPQMSYGYTF
CDR3 DNA: TGTGCCAGCAGTTTACCACAGATGAGCTATGGCTACACCTTC
V gene: TRBV12-3/TRBV12-4
D gene: .
clone size: .
J gene: TRBJ1-2

CDR3 protein: CSARVNRGHQPQHF
CDR3 DNA: TGCAGTGCTAGAGTAAACAGGGGGCATCAGCCCCAGCATTTT
V gene: TRBV20-1
D gene: TRBD1
clone size: many
J gene: TRBJ1-5

CDR3 protein: CASNNRGTRGYTF
CDR3 DNA: TGTGCCAGCAACAACAGGGGGACCCGTGGCTACACCTTC
V gene: TRBV12-3/TRBV12-4
D gene: TRBD1
clone size: .
J gene: TRBJ1-2

CDR3 protein: CASSGDREEAFF
CDR3 DNA: TGTGCCAGCAGCGGAGACAGGGAGGAAGCTTTCTTT
V gene: TRBV9
D gene: TRBD1
clone size: .
J gene: TRBJ1-1

CDR3 protein: CASSLGVLAGGLETQYF
CDR3 DNA: TGTGCCAGCAGCCTTGGGGTGCTAGCGGGGGGGCTAGAGACCCAGTACTTC
V gene: TRBV7-2
D gene: TRBD2
clone size: .
J gene: TRBJ2-5

CDR3 protein: CASSRGQGARSGNTIYF
CDR3 DNA: TGTGCCAGCAGCCGGGGACAGGGGGCGCGGAGTGGAAACACCATATATTTT
V gene: TRBV7-2
D gene: TRBD1
clone size: .
J gene: TRBJ1-3

CDR3 protein: CASSYQGRDGGPQYF
CDR3 DNA: TGTGCCAGCAGTTATCAGGGGCGAGACGGGGGTCCGCAGTATTTT
V gene: TRBV6-5
D gene: .
clone size: few
J gene: TRBJ2-3

CDR3 protein: CASGLVGKTQYF
CDR3 DNA: TGTGCTAGTGGTTTGGTAGGGAAGACCCAGTACTTC
V gene: TRBV12-5
D gene: .
clone size: .
J gene: TRBJ2-5

CDR3 protein: CASSPPGQGYNEQFF
CDR3 DNA: TGTGCCAGCAGTCCGCCGGGACAGGGCTACAATGAGCAGTTCTTC
V gene: TRBV12-3/TRBV12-4
D gene: TRBD1
clone size: many
J gene: TRBJ2-1